Listed below are T cell receptor beta chains from one sample, sequenced in a study of blood T cell repertoires in COVID-19. Profiled with immunoSEQ multiplex PCR; TCRdb holds only in-frame clones, not every one. This repertoire shows 300,000 to 400,000 clones, around 87% found once; its top ten account for about 2.1%. The sample was peripheral blood. The receptors here all came from a woman between 55 and 75 years old with COVID-19, enrolled during active disease. Each CDR3 is given with its conserved first and last residue. Each record gives: V gene, J gene, clone size, CDR3 protein. Size values are once, few and many counts, or a class for expanded clones, and some rows have none.

>TRBV3-1/TRBV3-2|TRBJ2-1|NA
CASNTRSGVDNEQFF
>TRBV18|TRBJ2-1|NA
CASSPTPAGFYNEQFF
>TRBV28|TRBJ1-1|NA
CASLITGEAFF
>TRBV5-4|TRBJ2-5|NA
CASSLAIGTGAEETQYF
>TRBV6-5|TRBJ2-3|once
CASSSRSGGGLGTQYF
>TRBV7-9|TRBJ1-4|NA
CASSPGTGVKEKLFF
>TRBV19|TRBJ2-3|NA
CASSMTGTDTQYF
>TRBV5-6|TRBJ1-1|NA
CASSFIMNTEAFF
>TRBV6-5|TRBJ1-5|NA
CASSKTGESQPQHF
>TRBV4-1|TRBJ2-2|NA
CASSPGLAGGDPNTGELFF
>TRBV6-5|TRBJ1-1|NA
CASSQGQVNTEAFF
>TRBV7-2|TRBJ2-5|NA
CASSPVHPPGETQYF
>TRBV27|TRBJ2-1|NA
CASSFLAGIGNEQFF
>TRBV7-9|TRBJ1-2|NA
CAIQESQGGGYTF
>TRBV2|TRBJ1-6|NA
CAKSRGRDSPLHF
>TRBV10-3|TRBJ2-1|NA
CAISDREAAYNEQFF
>TRBV6-2/TRBV6-3|TRBJ2-7|NA
CASSYVLAPYEQYF
>TRBV5-5|TRBJ1-3|NA
CASSPGPSPSSGNTIYF
>TRBV7-9|TRBJ2-2|NA
CASSRQGDTGELFF
>TRBV10-3|TRBJ1-4|few
CAISESASGSTNEKLFF
>TRBV28|TRBJ2-6|NA
CASSHFLASGANVLTF
>TRBV7-9|TRBJ2-3|NA
CASSSGTVSSTDTQYF
>TRBV18|TRBJ2-3|NA
CASSPRRGRSTDTQYF